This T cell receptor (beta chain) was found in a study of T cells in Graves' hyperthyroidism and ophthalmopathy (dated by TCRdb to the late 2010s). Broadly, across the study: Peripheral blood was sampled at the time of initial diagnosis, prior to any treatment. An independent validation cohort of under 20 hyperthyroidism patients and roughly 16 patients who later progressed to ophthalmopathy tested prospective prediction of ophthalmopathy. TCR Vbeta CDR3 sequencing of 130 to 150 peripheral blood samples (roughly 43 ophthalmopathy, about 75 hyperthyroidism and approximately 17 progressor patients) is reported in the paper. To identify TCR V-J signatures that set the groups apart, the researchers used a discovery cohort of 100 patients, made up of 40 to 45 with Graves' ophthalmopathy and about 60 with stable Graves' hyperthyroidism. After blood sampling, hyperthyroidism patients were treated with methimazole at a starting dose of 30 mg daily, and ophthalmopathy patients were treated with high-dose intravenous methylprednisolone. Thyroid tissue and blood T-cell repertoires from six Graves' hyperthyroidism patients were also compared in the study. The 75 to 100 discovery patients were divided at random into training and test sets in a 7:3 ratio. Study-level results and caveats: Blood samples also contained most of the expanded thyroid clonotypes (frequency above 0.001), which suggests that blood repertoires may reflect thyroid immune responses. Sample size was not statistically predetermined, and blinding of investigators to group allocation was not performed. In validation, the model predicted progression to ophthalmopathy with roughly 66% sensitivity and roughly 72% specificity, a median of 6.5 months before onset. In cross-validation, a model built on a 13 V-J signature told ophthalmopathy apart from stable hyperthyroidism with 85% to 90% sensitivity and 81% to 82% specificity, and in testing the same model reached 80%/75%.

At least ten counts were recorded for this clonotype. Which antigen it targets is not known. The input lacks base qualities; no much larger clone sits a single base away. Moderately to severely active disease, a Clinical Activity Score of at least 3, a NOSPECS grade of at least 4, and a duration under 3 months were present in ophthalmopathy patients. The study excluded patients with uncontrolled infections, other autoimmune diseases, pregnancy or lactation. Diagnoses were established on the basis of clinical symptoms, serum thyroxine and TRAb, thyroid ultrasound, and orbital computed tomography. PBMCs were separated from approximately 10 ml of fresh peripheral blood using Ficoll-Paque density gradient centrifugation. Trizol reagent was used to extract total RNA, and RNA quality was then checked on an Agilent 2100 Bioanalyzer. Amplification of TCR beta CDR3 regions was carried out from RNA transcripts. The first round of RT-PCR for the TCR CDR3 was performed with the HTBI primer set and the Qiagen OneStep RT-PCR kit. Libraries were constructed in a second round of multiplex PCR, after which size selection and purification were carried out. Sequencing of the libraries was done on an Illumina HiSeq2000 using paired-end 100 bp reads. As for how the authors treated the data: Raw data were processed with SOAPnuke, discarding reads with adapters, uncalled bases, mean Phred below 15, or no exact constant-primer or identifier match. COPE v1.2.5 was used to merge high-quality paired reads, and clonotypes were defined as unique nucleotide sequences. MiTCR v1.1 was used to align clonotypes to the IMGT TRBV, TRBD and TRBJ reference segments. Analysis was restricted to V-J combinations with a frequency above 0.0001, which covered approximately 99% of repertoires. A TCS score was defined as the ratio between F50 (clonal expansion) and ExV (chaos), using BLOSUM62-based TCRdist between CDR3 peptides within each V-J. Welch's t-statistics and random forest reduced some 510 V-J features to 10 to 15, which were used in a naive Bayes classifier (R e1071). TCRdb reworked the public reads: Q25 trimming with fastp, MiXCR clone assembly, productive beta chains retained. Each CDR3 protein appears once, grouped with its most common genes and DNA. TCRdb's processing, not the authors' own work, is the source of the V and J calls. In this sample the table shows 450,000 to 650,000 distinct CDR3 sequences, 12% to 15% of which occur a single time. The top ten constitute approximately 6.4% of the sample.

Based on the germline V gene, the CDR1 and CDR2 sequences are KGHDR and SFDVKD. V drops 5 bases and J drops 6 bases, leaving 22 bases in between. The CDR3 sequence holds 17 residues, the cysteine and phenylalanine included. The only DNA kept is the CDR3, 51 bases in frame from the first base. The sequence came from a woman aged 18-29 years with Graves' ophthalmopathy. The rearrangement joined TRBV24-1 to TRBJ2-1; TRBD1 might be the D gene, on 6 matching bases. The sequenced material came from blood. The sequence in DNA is TGTGCCACCAGTGTCCCGGGCCCAGGGGTTCTCGGCAATGAGCAGTTCTTC. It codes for CATSVPGPGVLGNEQFF.